This T cell receptor beta chain was captured in a study of blood T cell repertoires in COVID-19. In the study overall: The United States, Italy and Spain supplied acute and convalescent COVID-19 samples.

Trimming removed 6 bases from V and 6 bases from J, with 8 bases in between. There are 11 residues in the CDR3. Some clones are missing from TCRdb's copy, which holds only in-frame ones; the method was immunoSEQ multiplex PCR. The repertoire has over 350,000 clones, around 88% of them found once; the top ten carry 4.3%. The sequence came from a woman in her 30s with acute or convalescent COVID-19. The chain links TRBV12-3 or TRBV12-4 to TRBJ1-2; the D is unclear. The sequenced material came from peripheral blood. CDR3 nucleotide sequence: TGTGCCAGCAGGGGGAGCCATGGCTACACCTTC. Its translation: CASRGSHGYTF.